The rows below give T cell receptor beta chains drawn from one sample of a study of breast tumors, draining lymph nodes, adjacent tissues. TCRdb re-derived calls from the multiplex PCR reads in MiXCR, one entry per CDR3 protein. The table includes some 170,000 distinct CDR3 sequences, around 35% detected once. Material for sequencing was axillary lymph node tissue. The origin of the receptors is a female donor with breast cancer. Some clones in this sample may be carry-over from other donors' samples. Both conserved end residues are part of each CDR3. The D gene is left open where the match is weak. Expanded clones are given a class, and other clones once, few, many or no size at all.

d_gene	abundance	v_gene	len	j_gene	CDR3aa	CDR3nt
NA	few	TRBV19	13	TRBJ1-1	CASSIDVSTEAFF	TGTGCCAGTAGTATAGATGTGAGCACTGAAGCTTTCTTT
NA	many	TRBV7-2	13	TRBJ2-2	CASSAIPTGELFF	TGTGCCAGCAGCGCAATTCCCACCGGGGAGCTGTTTTTT
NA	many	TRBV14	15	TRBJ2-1	CASSQGGSGYNEQFF	TGTGCCAGCAGCCAAGGAGGGTCCGGCTACAATGAGCAGTTCTTC
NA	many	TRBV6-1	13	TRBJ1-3	CAGRLASGNTIYF	TGTGCCGGACGGTTGGCCTCTGGAAACACCATATATTTT
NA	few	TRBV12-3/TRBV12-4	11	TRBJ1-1	CASRRGPEAFF	TGTGCCAGCAGACGGGGGCCTGAAGCTTTCTTT
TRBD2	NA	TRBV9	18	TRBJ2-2	CASSAPIAGGPVTGELFF	TGTGCCAGCAGCGCTCCAATAGCGGGGGGGCCGGTCACCGGGGAGCTGTTTTTT
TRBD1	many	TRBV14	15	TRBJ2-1	CASSSGQGSYNEQFF	TGTGCCAGCAGCTCCGGACAGGGTTCCTACAATGAGCAGTTCTTC
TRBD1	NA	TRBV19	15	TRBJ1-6	CASSISGGAGSPLHF	TGTGCCAGTAGTATATCAGGGGGTGCGGGTTCACCCCTCCACTTT
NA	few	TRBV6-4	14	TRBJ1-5	CASKRRGVAQPQHF	TGTGCCAGCAAAAGAAGGGGGGTTGCTCAGCCCCAGCATTTT
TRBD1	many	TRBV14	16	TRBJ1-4	CASSLFPGQGNEKLFF	TGTGCCAGCAGCCTCTTCCCGGGACAGGGGAATGAAAAACTGTTTTTT
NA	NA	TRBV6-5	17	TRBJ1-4	CASSHSDAGAAGEKLFF	TGTGCCAGCAGTCACTCGGACGCGGGGGCCGCGGGTGAAAAACTGTTTTTT
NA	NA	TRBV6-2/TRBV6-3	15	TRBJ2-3	CASSHSTTREDTQYF	TGTGCCAGCAGTCACTCGACTACCAGAGAAGATACGCAGTATTTT
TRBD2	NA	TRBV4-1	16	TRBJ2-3	CASSQVLRGGGDTQYF	TGCGCCAGCAGCCAAGTCCTCCGCGGGGGGGGGGATACGCAGTATTTT
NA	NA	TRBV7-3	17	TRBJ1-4	CASSYRGAGANDEKLFF	TGTGCCAGCAGCTATAGGGGTGCTGGGGCCAACGATGAAAAACTGTTTTTT
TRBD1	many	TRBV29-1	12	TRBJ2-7	CSVERGGGEQYF	TGCAGCGTCGAGAGAGGGGGCGGCGAGCAGTACTTC
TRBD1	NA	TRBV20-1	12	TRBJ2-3	CSATGGTDTQYF	TGCAGTGCCACAGGGGGCACAGATACGCAGTATTTT
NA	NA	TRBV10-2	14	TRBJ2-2	CASRGTKGTGELFF	TGCGCCAGCAGGGGGACCAAGGGGACCGGGGAGCTGTTTTTC
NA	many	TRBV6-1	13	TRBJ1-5	CASSGERPQPQHF	TGTGCCAGCAGTGGAGAGAGGCCTCAGCCCCAGCATTTT
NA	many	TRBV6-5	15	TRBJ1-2	CASSHADRRASGYTF	TGTGCCAGCAGTCACGCAGACAGGCGTGCTTCGGGCTACACCTTC
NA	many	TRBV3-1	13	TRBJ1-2	CASSQDLAYGYTF	TGTGCCAGCAGCCAAGATCTAGCCTATGGCTACACCTTC
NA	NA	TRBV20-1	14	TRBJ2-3	CSARSRVGNNEQYF	TGCAGTGCTAGGTCCAGGGTTGGTAACAATGAGCAGTATTTT
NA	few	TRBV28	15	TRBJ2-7	CASSLEFTFSYEQYF	TGTGCCAGCAGTTTAGAGTTCACATTCTCCTACGAGCAGTACTTC
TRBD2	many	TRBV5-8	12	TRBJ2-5	CASSRTSETQYF	TGTGCCAGCAGCCGGACTAGCGAGACCCAGTACTTC
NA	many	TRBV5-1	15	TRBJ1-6	CASSLDPGEDSPLHF	TGCGCCAGCAGCTTGGATCCAGGGGAGGACTCACCCCTCCACTTT
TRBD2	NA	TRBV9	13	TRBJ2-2	CASSSGGTGELFF	TGTGCCAGCAGTAGCGGGGGGACCGGGGAGCTGTTTTTT
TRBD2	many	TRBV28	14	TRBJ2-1	CASSLPRGGREQFF	TGTGCCAGCAGTCTTCCGCGGGGGGGCCGCGAGCAGTTCTTC
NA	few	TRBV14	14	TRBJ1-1	CASSLRGGGTEAFF	TGTGCCAGCAGCCTGCGGGGTGGAGGGACTGAAGCTTTCTTT
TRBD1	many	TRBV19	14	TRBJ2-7	CASSPGTGVFEQYF	TGTGCCAGTAGCCCAGGGACAGGGGTTTTCGAGCAGTACTTC
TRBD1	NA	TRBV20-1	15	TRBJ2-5	CSATEPDRESQPQYF	TGCAGTGCTACGGAACCGGACAGGGAAAGTCAGCCCCAGTACTTC
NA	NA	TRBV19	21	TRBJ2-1	CASSILVGRGQARGASNEQFF	TGTGCCAGTAGTATATTGGTCGGGAGGGGACAGGCGAGAGGAGCTTCCAATGAGCAGTTCTTC
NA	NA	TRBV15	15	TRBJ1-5	CATSRVGGWNQPQHF	TGTGCCACCAGCAGAGTTGGGGGTTGGAATCAGCCCCAGCATTTT
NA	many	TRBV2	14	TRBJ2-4	CASSAEGFGNIQYF	TGTGCCAGCAGTGCGGAGGGATTTGGCAACATTCAGTACTTC
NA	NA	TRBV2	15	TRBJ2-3	CASSEAMGETDTQYF	TGTGCCAGCAGTGAAGCGATGGGTGAGACAGATACGCAGTATTTT
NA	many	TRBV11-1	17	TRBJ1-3	CASSPRARHHSGNTIYF	TGTGCCAGCAGCCCGCGGGCGCGACACCACTCTGGAAACACCATATATTTT
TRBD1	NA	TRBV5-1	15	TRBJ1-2	CASNLGGTGGFGYTF	TGCGCCAGCAACCTTGGTGGGACAGGGGGCTTTGGCTACACCTTC
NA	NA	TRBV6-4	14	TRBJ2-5	CASSDSVSRETQYF	TGTGCCAGCAGTGACTCGGTCAGCCGAGAGACCCAGTACTTC
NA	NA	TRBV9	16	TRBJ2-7	CASGLGGTFTSYEQYF	TGTGCCAGCGGACTAGGGGGGACATTTACCTCCTACGAGCAGTACTTC
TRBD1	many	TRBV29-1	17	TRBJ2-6	CSVRTTGATSGANVLTF	TGCAGCGTTCGTACGACAGGGGCCACCTCTGGGGCCAACGTCCTGACTTTC
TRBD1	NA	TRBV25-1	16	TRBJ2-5	CASSEWDREAQETQYF	TGTGCCAGCAGTGAGTGGGACAGGGAGGCCCAAGAGACCCAGTACTTC
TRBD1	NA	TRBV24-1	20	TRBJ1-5	CATSDLPQDRDLLSRDTQHF	TGTGCCACCAGTGATTTGCCTCAAGACAGGGACCTCTTAAGCCGAGATACGCAGCATTTT
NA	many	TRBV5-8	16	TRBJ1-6	CASSPRRVGANSPLHF	TGTGCCAGCAGCCCGCGACGGGTGGGAGCAAATTCACCCCTCCACTTT
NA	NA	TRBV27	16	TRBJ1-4	CASNLRLAGYNEKLFF	TGTGCCAGCAATCTACGGCTAGCGGGGTATAATGAAAAACTGTTTTTT
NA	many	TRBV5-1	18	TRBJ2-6	CASRKGRSPISGANVLTF	TGCGCCAGCAGGAAAGGCCGAAGCCCAATCTCTGGGGCCAACGTCCTGACTTTC
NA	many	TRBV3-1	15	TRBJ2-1	CASSQRTTAYNEQFF	TGTGCCAGCAGCCAACGGACCACAGCCTACAATGAGCAGTTCTTC
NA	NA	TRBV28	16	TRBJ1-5	CASSLFWWAPNQPQHF	TGTGCCAGCAGTTTATTTTGGTGGGCCCCCAATCAGCCCCAGCATTTT
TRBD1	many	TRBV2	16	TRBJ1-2	CASSDSGQGRYGGYTF	TGTGCCAGCAGTGATTCCGGACAGGGAAGGTATGGCGGCTACACCTTC
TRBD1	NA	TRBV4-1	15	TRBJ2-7	CASSWPDRGFHEQYF	TGCGCCAGCAGCTGGCCGGACAGGGGGTTCCACGAGCAGTACTTC
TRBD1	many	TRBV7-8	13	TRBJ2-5	CASSPGQVETQYF	TGTGCCAGCAGCCCAGGACAGGTGGAGACCCAGTACTTC
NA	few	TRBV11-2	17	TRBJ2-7	CASSSFLRARSPYEQYF	NA
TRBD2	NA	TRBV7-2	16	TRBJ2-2	CASSQFFGGRSGELFF	TGTGCCAGCAGCCAGTTCTTTGGCGGGAGAAGCGGGGAGCTGTTTTTT
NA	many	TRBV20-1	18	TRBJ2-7	CSARVQMRRAGRDYEQYF	TGCAGTGCTAGAGTACAAATGAGGCGGGCGGGCCGGGACTACGAGCAGTACTTC
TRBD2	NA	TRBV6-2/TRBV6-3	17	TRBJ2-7	CASSYPPLAGLPYEQYF	TGTGCCAGCAGTTACCCTCCGCTAGCGGGTCTTCCCTACGAGCAGTACTTC
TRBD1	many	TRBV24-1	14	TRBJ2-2	CATGTGGSTGELFF	TGTGCCACCGGTACAGGGGGCAGCACCGGGGAGCTGTTTTTT
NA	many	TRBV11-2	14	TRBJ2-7	CASSLVVRGYEQYF	TGTGCCAGCAGCTTAGTCGTCAGGGGATACGAGCAGTACTTC